Following are 17 T cell receptor beta chains from one sample sequenced in a study of beta chain features in type 1 diabetes. As every portion of the isolated RNA was reverse transcribed, the sequencing read expressed TCRB transcripts. Generated by immunoSEQ multiplex PCR, the TCRdb table keeps only in-frame clones and is missing some. The table has some 350,000 clones, 9.6% seen once. The study, taken as a whole, reports: Moderately but significantly shorter TCRB CDR3s were found in Type 1 diabetes patients in all four CD4+ subsets.

No antigen has been assigned to these receptors. The sample taken for sequencing was central memory CD4+ T cells from blood. These receptors came from a man aged 25 to 45 with type 1 diabetes.

This clone was found a few times. This chain uses TRBV28 with TRBJ1-3; D gene unclear. The germline V gene has CDR1 MDHEN and CDR2 SYDVKM. The CDR3 has 14 residues. Trimming cost V 5 bases and J 0 bases, with 8 bases left between them. CDR3 loop: CASSTDHSGNTIYF. CDR3 DNA: TGTGCCAGCAGTACAGACCACTCTGGAAACACCATATATTTT.

This clone was seen a few times. V is TRBV28 and J is TRBJ1-2; 7 nucleotides align to TRBD1. There are 13 residues in the CDR3. Germline V gene sequence: CDR1 MDHEN, CDR2 SYDVKM. The ends lost 11 bases at V and 6 bases at J; junction bases unmatched: 12. CDR3 sequence (DNA): TGTGCCGTACACAGGGGTGTTATCAATGGCTACACCTTC. It translates to CAVHRGVINGYTF.

This clone has ten or more counts. The chain employs TRBV28 and TRBJ2-7; unclear D gene. With 6 bases removed from V and 12 bases from J, the gap between germline ends came to 15 bases. The CDR3 has 11 residues. Germline V gene data show CDR1 as MDHEN and CDR2 as SYDVKM. The CDR3 bases are TGTGCCAGCAGACTATTCGGTGAATGGTACTTC. This sequence encodes CASRLFGEWYF.

The chain recombines TRBV6-1 with TRBJ1-1; D remains unclear. The CDR3 has 13 residues. With 7 bases removed from V and 1 base from J, the gap between germline ends came to 10 bases. Germline assignment: CDR1 MNHNS and CDR2 SASEGT. This CDR3 is CASNVQPNTEAFF. The CDR3 DNA is TGTGCCAGCAACGTACAGCCGAACACTGAAGCTTTCTTT.

The gene calls are TRBV6-5 and TRBJ1-1; D is unclear. CDR1 and CDR2 from the germline V gene are MNHEY and SVGAGI. Deletions cut 6 bases from V and 5 bases from J, with 16 bases between. CDR3 length: 14 amino acids. This chain's CDR3 is CASSPSIWRTEAFF. CDR3 DNA sequence: TGTGCCAGCAGCCCTAGCATTTGGCGGACTGAAGCTTTCTTT.

The rearrangement links TRBV18 to TRBJ2-3; 8 positions agree with TRBD1. CDR3 length equals 15 residues. The V gene end was trimmed by 2 bases and the J gene end by 1 base; junction bases not matched to a gene: 2. In germline, CDR1 is KGHSH, CDR2 LQKENI. In DNA, the CDR3 is TGTGCCAGCTCACCAGCAGGGGGCGGCACAGATACGCAGTATTTT. It yields the protein CASSPAGGGTDTQYF. The entire variable domain, with the rest obtained from reference TRBV18 and TRBJ2-3, is as follows: NAGVMQNPRHLVRRRGQEARLRCSPMKGHSHVYWYRQLPEEGLKFMVYLQKENIIDESGMPKERFSAEFPKEGPSILRIQQVVRGDSAAYFCASSPAGGGTDTQYFGPGTRLTVL.

This clone occurred a few times. V and J are TRBV30 and TRBJ2-1; possible D gene TRBD1, 5 bases. Germline V gene lookup returns CDR1 GTSNPN and CDR2 SVGIG (reference sequence). The CDR3 spans 14 residues. V lost 5 bases and J lost 1, with 12 bases in between. The CDR3 nucleotides are TGTGCCTGGGTACGACAGCCTTCCTACAATGAGCAGTTCTTC. Its translation: CAWVRQPSYNEQFF.

This clone has only a few counts. The chain employs TRBV30 and TRBJ2-1, with 7 bases aligning to TRBD2. With V trimmed by 5 bases and J by 10 bases, 5 bases remained unmatched. The CDR3 is 11 amino acids. Germline-derived CDR1 and CDR2 are GTSNPN and SVGIG (reference sequence). DNA of the CDR3: TGTGCCTGGGAACTAGCGAGAGAGCAGTTCTTC. This codes for CAWELAREQFF. The whole variable domain, remainder taken from reference TRBV30 and TRBJ2-1, is SQTIHQWPATLVQPVGSPLSLECTVEGTSNPNLYWYRQAAGRGLQLLFYSVGIGQISSEVPQNLSASRPQDRQFILSSKKLLLSDSGFYLCAWELAREQFFGPGTRLTVL.

The chain carries TRBV5-6 and TRBJ2-1, with TRBD1 as a possible D gene (6 bases). With 7 bases removed from V and 5 bases from J, the gap between germline ends came to 16 bases. CDR3 length: 14 residues. In germline, CDR1 is SGHDT, CDR2 YYEEEE. CDR3 residues: CASGRAGVDNEQFF. The CDR3, as DNA: TGTGCCAGCGGGCGGGCAGGGGTAGACAATGAGCAGTTCTTC.

This clone was detected only a few times. This chain joins TRBV6-5 and TRBJ2-1; 10 positions match TRBD2. This CDR3 is 13 amino acids long. The V and J ends lost 11 bases and 4 bases, in that order; junction bases with no gene match: 5. Germline CDR1 and CDR2: MNHEY and SVGAGI. The CDR3 region has the DNA TGTGCCGCCCGGACTAGCGGTTACAATGAGCAGTTCTTC. Protein: CAARTSGYNEQFF.

The table lists this clone with a few counts. The genes are TRBV29-1 and TRBJ2-7; D is unresolved. The germline gives CDR1 SQVTM, CDR2 ANQGSEA. Trimming removed 0 bases from V and 2 bases from J, with 5 bases in between. The CDR3 is 12 amino acids. The CDR3 is CSVEEQTYEQYF. The DNA for the CDR3 is TGCAGCGTTGAAGAACAGACCTACGAGCAGTACTTC.

This clone was detected only a few times. The J gene is TRBJ2-5, the V gene TRBV6-5, with 12 bases aligning to TRBD2. The J call may be faulty, since TRBJ2-7 better matches the DNA end. This CDR3 has 15 amino acids. Germline V lookup: CDR1 MNHEY, CDR2 SVGAGI. CDR3 loop: CASSYSTSGSYEQYF. CDR3 coding DNA: TGTGCCAGCAGTTACTCGACTAGCGGGAGTTACGAGCAGTACTTC.

This clone was observed a handful of times. This chain uses TRBV5-1 with TRBJ2-3; TRBD2 is a possible D gene (6 bases). The ends were cut back, 0 bases at V and 8 bases at J, with 16 bases in the middle. Germline V gives CDR1 SGHRS, CDR2 YFSETQ. The CDR3 loop spans 15 amino acids. CDR3 nucleotides: TGCGCCAGCAGCTTGGGACCCGGGGGAGGTGTTACGCAGTATTTT. It is translated as CASSLGPGGGVTQYF.

This clone was seen a few times. The chain carries TRBV6-1 and TRBJ1-2; D unclear. With 3 bases removed from V and 5 bases from J, the gap between germline ends came to 10 bases. CDR1 is MNHNS and CDR2 is SASEGT in the germline V gene. The CDR3 spans 13 residues. The CDR3 DNA reads TGTGCCAGCAGTGATTTGACGGCATATGGCTACACCTTC. This sequence encodes CASSDLTAYGYTF.

This clone was counted between two and nine times. V gene TRBV7-2 combines with J gene TRBJ1-1; maybe TRBD1 (5 bases). V lost 5 bases and J 1 base, leaving 14 bases between the germline ends. Germline loops: CDR1 SGHTA, CDR2 FQGNSA. This CDR3 spans 15 amino acids. The CDR3 protein is CASSRDRRGNTEAFF. DNA of the CDR3: TGTGCCAGCAGCAGAGACAGAAGGGGGAACACTGAAGCTTTCTTT.

This clone was seen more than once but under ten times. The gene calls are TRBV2 and TRBJ1-1; D remains ambiguous. Between the trimmed V and J ends, which lost 7 bases and 7 bases, there was a span of 13 bases. This CDR3 contains 12 residues. Germline V lookup: CDR1 SNHLY, CDR2 FYNNEI. The CDR3 reads CASIRQMSEAFF. In nucleotides, the CDR3 is TGTGCCAGCATAAGGCAGATGAGTGAAGCTTTCTTT.

This clone has a handful of counts. The gene calls are TRBV29-1 and TRBJ1-4; D is unclear. Per the germline V gene, CDR1 is SQVTM and CDR2 is ANQGSEA. Between the trimmed V and J ends, which lost 3 bases and 7 bases, there was a span of 21 bases. The CDR3 has 16 residues. In DNA form, the CDR3 reads TGCAGCGTTGACGCCACTCCGACTGATATGGGTGAAAAACTGTTTTTT. Protein sequence: CSVDATPTDMGEKLFF.